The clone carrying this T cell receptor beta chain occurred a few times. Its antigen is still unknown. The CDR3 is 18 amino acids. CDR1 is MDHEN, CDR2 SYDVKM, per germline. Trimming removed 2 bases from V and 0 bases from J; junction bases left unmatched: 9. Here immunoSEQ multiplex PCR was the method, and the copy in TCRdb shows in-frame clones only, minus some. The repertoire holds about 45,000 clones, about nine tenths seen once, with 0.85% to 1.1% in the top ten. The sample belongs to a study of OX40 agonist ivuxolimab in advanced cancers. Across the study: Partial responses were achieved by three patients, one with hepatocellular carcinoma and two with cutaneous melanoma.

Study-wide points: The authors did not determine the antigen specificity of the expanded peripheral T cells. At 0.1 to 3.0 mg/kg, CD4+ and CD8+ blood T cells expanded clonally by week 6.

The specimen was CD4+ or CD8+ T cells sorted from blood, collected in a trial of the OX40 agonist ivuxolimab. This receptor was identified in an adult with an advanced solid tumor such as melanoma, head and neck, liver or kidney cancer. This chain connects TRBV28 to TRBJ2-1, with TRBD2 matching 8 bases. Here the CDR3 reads CASSLSPGLGSSYNEQFF. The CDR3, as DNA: TGTGCCAGCAGTTTAAGCCCGGGACTAGGGAGCTCCTACAATGAGCAGTTCTTC.